These T cell receptor beta chains were read from a single sample in a study of regulatory T cells in long-lasting Graves disease. TCRdb called the multiplex PCR reads again in MiXCR, with one record for every CDR3 protein. The sample yields about 530,000 distinct CDR3 sequences, roughly 15% seen once. The same sample was also studied in work on T cells in Graves' hyperthyroidism and ophthalmopathy.

The material was peripheral blood mononuclear cells (PBMCs), obtained at new diagnosis, from a patient treated with antithyroid drugs. The source of these receptors is a woman aged 40 to 65 with Graves disease. Each CDR3 is given with its conserved first and last residue. Each record gives: J gene, clone size, CDR3 length, D gene, V gene, CDR3 protein, CDR3 DNA. D genes are given only for firm matches. Rows give clone size only sometimes, using once, few, many, or a class for an expanded clone.

j_gene: TRBJ2-4; abundance: once; len: 16; d_gene: -; v_gene: TRBV6-6; CDR3aa: CANSYSLGLAKNIQYF; CDR3nt: TGTGCCAACAGTTACTCGTTAGGCCTAGCCAAAAACATTCAGTACTTC
j_gene: TRBJ1-2; abundance: many; len: 13; d_gene: -; v_gene: TRBV18; CDR3aa: CASSPGGYYGYTF; CDR3nt: TGTGCCAGCTCACCGGGGGGCTACTATGGCTACACCTTC
j_gene: TRBJ1-2; abundance: many; len: 14; d_gene: TRBD1; v_gene: TRBV18; CDR3aa: CASSLDREMRGYTF; CDR3nt: TGTGCCAGCTCACTCGACAGGGAGATGAGAGGCTACACCTTC
j_gene: TRBJ2-1; abundance: few; len: 16; d_gene: TRBD2; v_gene: TRBV5-4; CDR3aa: CASSRGLAGARGEQFF; CDR3nt: TGTGCCAGCAGCCGTGGACTAGCGGGGGCCAGGGGTGAGCAGTTCTTC
j_gene: TRBJ1-2; abundance: many; len: 13; d_gene: -; v_gene: TRBV5-1; CDR3aa: CASSSQGSYGYTF; CDR3nt: TGTGCCAGCAGCTCACAGGGTTCCTATGGCTACACCTTC
j_gene: TRBJ2-7; abundance: -; len: 17; d_gene: TRBD2; v_gene: TRBV5-1; CDR3aa: CASSPGGDPREAYEQYF; CDR3nt: TGCGCCAGCAGCCCGGGAGGGGACCCGAGGGAGGCGTACGAGCAGTACTTC
j_gene: TRBJ2-5; abundance: few; len: 15; d_gene: -; v_gene: TRBV20-1; CDR3aa: CSARDGRGKEETQYF; CDR3nt: TGCAGTGCTAGAGATGGTAGGGGCAAAGAAGAGACCCAGTACTTC
j_gene: TRBJ2-5; abundance: -; len: 14; d_gene: TRBD1; v_gene: TRBV10-3; CDR3aa: CAIRIRDRDETQYF; CDR3nt: TGTGCCATCAGAATCCGGGACAGGGATGAGACCCAGTACTTC
j_gene: TRBJ2-7; abundance: few; len: 14; d_gene: TRBD2; v_gene: TRBV20-1; CDR3aa: CSAPRTSGGYEQCF; CDR3nt: TGCAGTGCCCCTCGGACTAGCGGGGGCTACGAGCAGTGCTTC
j_gene: TRBJ2-5; abundance: -; len: 14; d_gene: -; v_gene: TRBV18; CDR3aa: CASSSTQYQETQYF; CDR3nt: TGTGCCAGCTCATCAACTCAGTACCAAGAGACCCAGTACTTC
j_gene: TRBJ2-7; abundance: once; len: 12; d_gene: -; v_gene: TRBV20-1; CDR3aa: CSADPPGYEQYF; CDR3nt: TGCAGTGCTGATCCCCCGGGTTACGAGCAGTACTTC
j_gene: TRBJ1-2; abundance: -; len: 15; d_gene: TRBD1; v_gene: TRBV5-6; CDR3aa: CASSYQIQGAHGYTF; CDR3nt: TGTGCCAGCAGCTATCAAATACAGGGGGCCCATGGCTACACCTTC
j_gene: TRBJ1-2; abundance: many; len: 15; d_gene: -; v_gene: TRBV2; CDR3aa: CASSEDSGAASGYTF; CDR3nt: TGTGCCAGCAGTGAAGATTCCGGGGCTGCGAGCGGCTACACCTTC
j_gene: TRBJ2-3; abundance: many; len: 13; d_gene: -; v_gene: TRBV7-6; CDR3aa: CASSLDATDTQYF; CDR3nt: TGTGCCAGCAGCTTAGATGCCACAGATACGCAGTATTTT
j_gene: TRBJ1-1; abundance: many; len: 15; d_gene: TRBD1; v_gene: TRBV11-2; CDR3aa: CASSLEGQGSTEAFF; CDR3nt: TGTGCCAGCAGCTTAGAAGGACAGGGGTCGACTGAAGCTTTCTTT
j_gene: TRBJ1-6; abundance: -; len: 15; d_gene: -; v_gene: TRBV14; CDR3aa: CASSQEWRGNSPLHF; CDR3nt: TGTGCCAGCAGCCAAGAGTGGCGCGGGAATTCACCCCTCCACTTT
j_gene: TRBJ1-2; abundance: few; len: 15; d_gene: TRBD1; v_gene: TRBV14; CDR3aa: CASSPGQGETISYTF; CDR3nt: TGTGCCAGCAGCCCAGGGCAGGGGGAGACTATCAGCTACACCTTC
j_gene: TRBJ2-7; abundance: few; len: 15; d_gene: -; v_gene: TRBV5-6; CDR3aa: CASSTTEFRPYEQYF; CDR3nt: TGTGCCAGCAGCACCACAGAATTCAGGCCCTACGAGCAGTACTTC
j_gene: TRBJ1-2; abundance: many; len: 14; d_gene: TRBD1; v_gene: TRBV3-1; CDR3aa: CASSTDRVDYGYTF; CDR3nt: TGTGCCAGCAGCACGGACAGGGTCGACTATGGCTACACCTTC
j_gene: TRBJ1-3; abundance: many; len: 14; d_gene: -; v_gene: TRBV7-2; CDR3aa: CASSLQGLGNTIYF; CDR3nt: TGTGCCAGCAGCTTACAGGGTCTTGGAAACACCATATATTTT
j_gene: TRBJ2-2; abundance: -; len: 17; d_gene: -; v_gene: TRBV5-4; CDR3aa: CASSLAAAGVNTGELFF; CDR3nt: TGTGCCAGCAGCTTGGCCGCGGCAGGGGTGAATACCGGGGAGCTGTTTTTT
j_gene: TRBJ1-2; abundance: many; len: 15; d_gene: TRBD1; v_gene: TRBV12-3/TRBV12-4; CDR3aa: CASSSGTGPIYGYTF; CDR3nt: TGTGCCAGCAGTTCGGGGACAGGGCCAATCTATGGCTACACCTTC
j_gene: TRBJ1-6; abundance: few; len: 15; d_gene: TRBD1; v_gene: TRBV10-3; CDR3aa: CAISDPGQGGSPLHF; CDR3nt: TGTGCCATCAGTGACCCGGGACAGGGGGGTTCACCCCTCCACTTT
j_gene: TRBJ2-2; abundance: many; len: 15; d_gene: -; v_gene: TRBV18; CDR3aa: CASSPRREDTGELFF; CDR3nt: TGTGCCAGCTCACCACGCAGGGAGGACACCGGGGAGCTGTTTTTT
j_gene: TRBJ2-7; abundance: -; len: 12; d_gene: -; v_gene: TRBV6-1; CDR3aa: CASSMRGYERYF; CDR3nt: TGTGCCAGCTCTATGAGGGGCTACGAGCGGTACTTC
j_gene: TRBJ2-2; abundance: -; len: 11; d_gene: -; v_gene: TRBV27; CDR3aa: CASSSVGELFF; CDR3nt: TGTGCCAGCAGTTCAGTGGGGGAGCTGTTTTTT
j_gene: TRBJ2-2; abundance: few; len: 17; d_gene: -; v_gene: TRBV7-3; CDR3aa: CASSPTAPGLRTGELFF; CDR3nt: TGTGCCAGCAGCCCCACGGCCCCTGGGTTACGGACCGGGGAGCTGTTTTTT
j_gene: TRBJ1-4; abundance: few; len: 14; d_gene: -; v_gene: TRBV11-2; CDR3aa: CASSLTGSNEKLFF; CDR3nt: TGTGCCAGCAGCTTAACAGGCAGTAATGAAAAACTGTTTTTT
j_gene: TRBJ1-2; abundance: -; len: 14; d_gene: -; v_gene: TRBV6-2/TRBV6-3; CDR3aa: CASSSPGIPAGYTF; CDR3nt: TGTGCCAGCAGTAGCCCCGGGATCCCGGCGGGCTACACCTTC
j_gene: TRBJ1-1; abundance: few; len: 13; d_gene: -; v_gene: TRBV30; CDR3aa: CAWDIRSDTEAFF; CDR3nt: TGTGCCTGGGACATAAGGTCGGACACTGAAGCTTTCTTT
j_gene: TRBJ2-1; abundance: many; len: 15; d_gene: -; v_gene: TRBV24-1; CDR3aa: CATSAAGDKNHEQFF; CDR3nt: TGTGCCACCAGTGCCGCAGGGGACAAGAACCATGAGCAGTTCTTC
j_gene: TRBJ2-5; abundance: -; len: 14; d_gene: TRBD1; v_gene: TRBV11-2; CDR3aa: CASSRDRDQETQYF; CDR3nt: TGTGCCAGCAGCCGGGACAGGGACCAAGAGACCCAGTACTTC
j_gene: TRBJ1-1; abundance: -; len: 13; d_gene: -; v_gene: TRBV11-2; CDR3aa: CASSLESRRSTFF; CDR3nt: TGTGCCAGCAGCTTAGAGAGTCGGAGAAGTACTTTCTTT
j_gene: TRBJ2-7; abundance: many; len: 15; d_gene: TRBD1; v_gene: TRBV7-3; CDR3aa: CASSPTGTGVYEQYF; CDR3nt: TGTGCCAGCAGCCCAACGGGGACAGGGGTATACGAGCAGTACTTC
j_gene: TRBJ2-5; abundance: -; len: 13; d_gene: -; v_gene: TRBV13; CDR3aa: CASSPDGAETQYF; CDR3nt: TGTGCCAGCAGCCCGGACGGGGCGGAGACCCAGTACTTC
j_gene: TRBJ1-4; abundance: -; len: 12; d_gene: -; v_gene: TRBV30; CDR3aa: CARGGLDEKLFF; CDR3nt: TGTGCCCGGGGGGGTCTCGATGAAAAACTGTTTTTT
j_gene: TRBJ2-7; abundance: few; len: 12; d_gene: TRBD2; v_gene: TRBV5-1; CDR3aa: CASALSGGPQYF; CDR3nt: TGCGCCAGCGCACTGAGCGGGGGGCCGCAGTACTTC
j_gene: TRBJ2-3; abundance: many; len: 14; d_gene: TRBD2; v_gene: TRBV7-2; CDR3aa: CASSFRDYTDTQYF; CDR3nt: TGTGCCAGCAGCTTCCGGGACTATACAGATACGCAGTATTTT
j_gene: TRBJ2-3; abundance: many; len: 14; d_gene: TRBD2; v_gene: TRBV2; CDR3aa: CASNSGGSRDTQYF; CDR3nt: TGTGCCAGCAACAGCGGGGGCTCCAGGGATACGCAGTATTTT
j_gene: TRBJ1-2; abundance: -; len: 15; d_gene: TRBD1; v_gene: TRBV4-1; CDR3aa: CASSQGQGAAGGYTF; CDR3nt: TGCGCCAGCAGCCAAGGACAGGGGGCAGCGGGTGGCTACACCTTC
j_gene: TRBJ2-5; abundance: many; len: 14; d_gene: -; v_gene: TRBV12-3/TRBV12-4; CDR3aa: CASSFWGNVATQYF; CDR3nt: TGTGCCAGCAGTTTCTGGGGGAATGTTGCGACCCAGTACTTC
j_gene: TRBJ1-1; abundance: many; len: 15; d_gene: -; v_gene: TRBV11-2; CDR3aa: CASSLLPAQGTEAFF; CDR3nt: TGTGCCAGCAGCTTACTCCCGGCCCAGGGCACTGAAGCTTTCTTT
j_gene: TRBJ1-5; abundance: -; len: 13; d_gene: -; v_gene: TRBV11-2; CDR3aa: CASSADRDGLLHF; CDR3nt: TGTGCCAGCAGCGCTGACCGGGACGGCCTTCTGCATTTT
j_gene: TRBJ1-1; abundance: -; len: 11; d_gene: -; v_gene: TRBV19; CDR3aa: CASTSASEAFF; CDR3nt: TGTGCCAGTACCTCGGCATCGGAAGCTTTCTTT
j_gene: TRBJ2-5; abundance: few; len: 15; d_gene: -; v_gene: TRBV9; CDR3aa: CASSARDSTAETQYF; CDR3nt: TGTGCCAGCAGCGCAAGGGATAGTACTGCAGAGACCCAGTACTTC
j_gene: TRBJ1-5; abundance: many; len: 14; d_gene: -; v_gene: TRBV27; CDR3aa: CASSSDIDYQPQHF; CDR3nt: TGTGCCAGCAGCTCGGACATCGATTATCAGCCCCAGCATTTT
j_gene: TRBJ1-1; abundance: many; len: 13; d_gene: -; v_gene: TRBV6-5; CDR3aa: CASSYAPVSEAFF; CDR3nt: TGTGCCAGCAGTTACGCGCCAGTATCTGAAGCTTTCTTT
j_gene: TRBJ1-2; abundance: -; len: 13; d_gene: -; v_gene: TRBV18; CDR3aa: CASSPTPGGRITF; CDR3nt: TGTGCCAGCTCACCTACTCCGGGAGGCCGAATCACCTTC
j_gene: TRBJ1-4; abundance: many; len: 14; d_gene: -; v_gene: TRBV12-3/TRBV12-4; CDR3aa: CASSLTQGIEKLFF; CDR3nt: TGTGCCAGCAGTTTGACCCAAGGAATTGAAAAACTGTTTTTT
j_gene: TRBJ2-7; abundance: many; len: 14; d_gene: -; v_gene: TRBV3-1; CDR3aa: CASSQEGTTYEQYF; CDR3nt: TGTGCCAGCAGCCAAGAAGGGACAACCTACGAGCAGTACTTC
j_gene: TRBJ1-5; abundance: few; len: 14; d_gene: -; v_gene: TRBV28; CDR3aa: CASSPTNRNQPQHF; CDR3nt: TGTGCCAGCAGTCCTACAAACAGAAATCAGCCCCAGCATTTT
j_gene: TRBJ2-1; abundance: many; len: 18; d_gene: -; v_gene: TRBV5-1; CDR3aa: CASKLGAGLQGSYNEQFF; CDR3nt: TGCGCCAGCAAGCTCGGGGCGGGATTACAGGGCTCCTACAATGAGCAGTTCTTC
j_gene: TRBJ1-2; abundance: many; len: 14; d_gene: TRBD1; v_gene: TRBV6-1; CDR3aa: CASSVSTGGYGYTF; CDR3nt: TGTGCCAGCTCAGTTTCGACAGGGGGCTATGGCTACACCTTC
j_gene: TRBJ1-2; abundance: few; len: 13; d_gene: TRBD1; v_gene: TRBV12-3/TRBV12-4; CDR3aa: CASSTGGLYGYTF; CDR3nt: TGTGCCAGCAGTACAGGGGGCCTCTATGGCTACACCTTC
j_gene: TRBJ2-2; abundance: many; len: 13; d_gene: -; v_gene: TRBV3-1; CDR3aa: CASSQDSAGELFF; CDR3nt: TGTGCCAGCAGCCAAGACTCGGCCGGGGAGCTGTTTTTT
j_gene: TRBJ2-3; abundance: -; len: 13; d_gene: TRBD1; v_gene: TRBV10-2; CDR3aa: CASAPTGVDTQYF; CDR3nt: TGCGCCAGCGCCCCCACAGGGGTAGATACGCAGTATTTT
j_gene: TRBJ1-3; abundance: many; len: 14; d_gene: -; v_gene: TRBV12-3/TRBV12-4; CDR3aa: CASSPVEGTNTIYF; CDR3nt: TGTGCCAGCAGTCCCGTTGAGGGTACAAACACCATATATTTT
j_gene: TRBJ2-7; abundance: -; len: 13; d_gene: -; v_gene: TRBV6-1; CDR3aa: CASTGGTPYEQYF; CDR3nt: TGTGCCAGCACCGGGGGTACCCCCTACGAGCAGTACTTC
j_gene: TRBJ2-7; abundance: many; len: 11; d_gene: -; v_gene: TRBV7-2; CDR3aa: CASRGSYEQYF; CDR3nt: TGTGCCAGCAGGGGGTCCTACGAGCAGTACTTC
j_gene: TRBJ2-3; abundance: -; len: 17; d_gene: TRBD1; v_gene: TRBV18; CDR3aa: CASSLGDGTGPTDTQYF; CDR3nt: TGTGCCAGCTCCTTAGGGGACGGGACAGGACCCACAGATACGCAGTATTTT